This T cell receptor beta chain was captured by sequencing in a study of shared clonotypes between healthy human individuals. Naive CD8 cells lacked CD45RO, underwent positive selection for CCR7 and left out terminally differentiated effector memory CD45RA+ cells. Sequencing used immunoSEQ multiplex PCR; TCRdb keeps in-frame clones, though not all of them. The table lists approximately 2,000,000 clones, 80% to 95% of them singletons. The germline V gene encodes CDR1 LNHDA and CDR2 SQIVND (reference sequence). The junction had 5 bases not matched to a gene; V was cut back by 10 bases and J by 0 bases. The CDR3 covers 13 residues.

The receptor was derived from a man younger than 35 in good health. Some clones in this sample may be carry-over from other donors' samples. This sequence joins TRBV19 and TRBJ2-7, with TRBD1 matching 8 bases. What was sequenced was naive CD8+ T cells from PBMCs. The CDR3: CATGQGASYEQYF. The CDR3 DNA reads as TGTGCCACTGGACAGGGAGCCTCCTACGAGCAGTACTTC.